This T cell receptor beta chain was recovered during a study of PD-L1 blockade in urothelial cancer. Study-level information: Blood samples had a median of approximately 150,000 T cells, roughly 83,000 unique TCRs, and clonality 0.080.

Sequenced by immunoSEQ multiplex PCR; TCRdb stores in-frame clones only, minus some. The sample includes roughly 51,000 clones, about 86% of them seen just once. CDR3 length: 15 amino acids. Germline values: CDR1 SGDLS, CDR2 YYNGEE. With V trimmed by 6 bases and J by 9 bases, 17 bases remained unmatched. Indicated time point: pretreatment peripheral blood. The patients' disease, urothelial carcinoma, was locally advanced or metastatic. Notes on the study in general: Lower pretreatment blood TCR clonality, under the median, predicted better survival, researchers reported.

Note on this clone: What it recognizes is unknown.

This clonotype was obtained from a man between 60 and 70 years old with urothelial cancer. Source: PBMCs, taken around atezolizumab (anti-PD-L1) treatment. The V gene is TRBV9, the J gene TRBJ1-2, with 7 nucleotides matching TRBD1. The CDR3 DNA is TGTGCCAGCAACCCGGGACAGCTCCCTTCGCGTAGCTACACCTTC. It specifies CASNPGQLPSRSYTF.